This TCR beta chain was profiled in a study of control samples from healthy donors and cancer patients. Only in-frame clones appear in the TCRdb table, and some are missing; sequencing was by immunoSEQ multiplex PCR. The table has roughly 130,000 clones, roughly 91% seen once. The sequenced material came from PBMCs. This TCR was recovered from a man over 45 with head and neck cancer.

The CDR3 region is CASSMGKGSGNTIYF. Written as DNA, the CDR3 is TGTGCCAGTAGTATGGGGAAGGGATCTGGAAACACCATATATTTT. This chain joins TRBV19 and TRBJ1-3, with no clear D. Germline CDR1 reads LNHDA; CDR2 reads SQIVND (reference sequence). The CDR3 loop spans 15 amino acids. The V and J ends lost 3 bases and 1 base respectively, with 10 bases between them.